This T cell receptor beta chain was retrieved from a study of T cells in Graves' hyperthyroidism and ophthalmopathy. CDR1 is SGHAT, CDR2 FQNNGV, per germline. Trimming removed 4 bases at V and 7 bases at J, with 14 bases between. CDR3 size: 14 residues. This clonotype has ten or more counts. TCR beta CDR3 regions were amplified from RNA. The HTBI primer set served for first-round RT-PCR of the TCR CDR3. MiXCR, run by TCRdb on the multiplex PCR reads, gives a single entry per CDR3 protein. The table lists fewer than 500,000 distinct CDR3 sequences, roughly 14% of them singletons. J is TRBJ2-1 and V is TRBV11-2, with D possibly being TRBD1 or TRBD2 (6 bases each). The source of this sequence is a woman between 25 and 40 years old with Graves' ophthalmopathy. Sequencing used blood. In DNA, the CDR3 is TGTGCCAGCAGCTCAATTAAGGGGGGTAATGAGCAGTTCTTC. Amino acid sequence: CASSSIKGGNEQFF.